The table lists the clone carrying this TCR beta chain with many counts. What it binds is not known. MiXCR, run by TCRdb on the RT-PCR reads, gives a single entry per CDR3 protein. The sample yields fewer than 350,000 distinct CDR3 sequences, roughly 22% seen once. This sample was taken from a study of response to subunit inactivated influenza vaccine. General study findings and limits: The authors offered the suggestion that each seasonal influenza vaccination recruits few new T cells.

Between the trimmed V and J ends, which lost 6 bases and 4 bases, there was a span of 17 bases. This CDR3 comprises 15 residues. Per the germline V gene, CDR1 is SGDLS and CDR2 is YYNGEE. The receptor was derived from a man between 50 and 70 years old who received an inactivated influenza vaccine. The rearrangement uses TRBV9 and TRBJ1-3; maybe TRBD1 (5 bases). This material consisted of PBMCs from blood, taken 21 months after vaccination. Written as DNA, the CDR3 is TGTGCCAGCACCCAAAGCCCAGGGCAAGGAAACACCATATATTTT. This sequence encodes CASTQSPGQGNTIYF.